The clone carrying this T cell receptor beta chain was seen repeatedly, ten times or more. Its target is unknown. The source of the sample is a study of identical twins. Trimming stripped 1 base from V and 0 bases from J, with 4 bases between. The CDR3 extends over 14 amino acids. CDR1 and CDR2 (germline): SEHNR, FQNEAQ (reference sequence). Study findings and constraints: Findings came from cross-sectional statistics, without long-term follow-up of donors. Among beta out-of-frame sequences, excess sharing between twins appeared weaker. In zero-insertion analyses, partial confounding could arise from invariant MAIT and iNKT cells.

All donors were healthy Caucasians. TCRdb processed the 5' RACE reads anew with MiXCR; each CDR3 protein has one entry. The sample yields roughly 470,000 distinct CDR3 sequences, 14% seen once. This sample was also put to use in a study of yellow fever vaccine responses in identical twins.

J is TRBJ2-4 and V is TRBV7-9, with D unresolved. Sequenced material: CD4+ T cells sorted from blood. This sequence was found in a woman aged 18 to 35 in good health. CDR3 loop: CASSLELAKNIQYF. The CDR3 nucleotides read TGTGCCAGCAGCTTAGAACTAGCCAAAAACATTCAGTACTTC.